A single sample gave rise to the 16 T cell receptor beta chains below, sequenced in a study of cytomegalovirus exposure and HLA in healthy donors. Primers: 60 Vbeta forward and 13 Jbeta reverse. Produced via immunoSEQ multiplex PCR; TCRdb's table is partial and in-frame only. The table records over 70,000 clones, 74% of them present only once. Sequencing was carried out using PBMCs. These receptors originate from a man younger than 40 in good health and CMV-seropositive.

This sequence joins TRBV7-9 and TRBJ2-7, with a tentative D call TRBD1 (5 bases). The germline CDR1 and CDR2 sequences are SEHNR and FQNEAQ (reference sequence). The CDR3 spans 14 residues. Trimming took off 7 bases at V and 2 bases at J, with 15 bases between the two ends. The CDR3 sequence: CASIKPGFPYEQYF. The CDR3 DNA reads TGTGCCAGCATAAAGCCAGGGTTTCCCTACGAGCAGTACTTC. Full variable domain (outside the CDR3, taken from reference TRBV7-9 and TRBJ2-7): DTGVSQNPRHKITKRGQNVTFRCDPISEHNRLYWYRQTLGQGPEFLTYFQNEAQLEKSRLLSDRFSAERPKGSFSTLEIQRTEQGDSAMYLCASIKPGFPYEQYFGPGTRLTVT.

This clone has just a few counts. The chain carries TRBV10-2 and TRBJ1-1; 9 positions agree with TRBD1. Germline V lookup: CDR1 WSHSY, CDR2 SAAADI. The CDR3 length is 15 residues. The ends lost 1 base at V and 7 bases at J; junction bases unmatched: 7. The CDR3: CASSEFALGQGEAFF. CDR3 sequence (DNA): TGCGCCAGCAGTGAGTTTGCCTTGGGACAGGGTGAAGCTTTCTTT.

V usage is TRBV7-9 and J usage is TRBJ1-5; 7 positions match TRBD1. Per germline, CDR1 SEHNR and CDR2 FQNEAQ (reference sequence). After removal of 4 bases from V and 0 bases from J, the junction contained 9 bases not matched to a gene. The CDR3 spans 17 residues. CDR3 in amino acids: CASSSGTEIYSNQPQHF. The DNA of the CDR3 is TGTGCCAGCAGCTCAGGGACAGAAATTTATAGCAATCAGCCCCAGCATTTT.

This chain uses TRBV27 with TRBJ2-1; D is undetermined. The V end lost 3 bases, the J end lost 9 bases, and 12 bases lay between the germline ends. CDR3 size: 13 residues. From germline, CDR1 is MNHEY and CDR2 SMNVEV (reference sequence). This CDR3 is CASSFRTEGEQFF. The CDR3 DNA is TGTGCCAGCAGTTTTCGTACAGAAGGTGAGCAGTTCTTC.

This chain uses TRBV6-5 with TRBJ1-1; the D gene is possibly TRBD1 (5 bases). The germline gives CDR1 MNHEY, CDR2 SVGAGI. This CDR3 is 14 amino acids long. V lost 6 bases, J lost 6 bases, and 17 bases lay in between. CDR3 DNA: TGTGCCAGCAGGCCCAGGGTGAGTTGGCCTGAAGCTTTCTTT. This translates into CASRPRVSWPEAFF.

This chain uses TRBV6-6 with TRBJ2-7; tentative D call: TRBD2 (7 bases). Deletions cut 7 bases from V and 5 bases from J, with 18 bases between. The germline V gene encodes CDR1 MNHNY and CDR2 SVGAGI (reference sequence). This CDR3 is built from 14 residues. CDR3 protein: CASTSGTGGDEQYF. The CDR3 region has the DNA TGTGCCAGCACCTCCGGGACGGGGGGCGACGAGCAGTACTTC.

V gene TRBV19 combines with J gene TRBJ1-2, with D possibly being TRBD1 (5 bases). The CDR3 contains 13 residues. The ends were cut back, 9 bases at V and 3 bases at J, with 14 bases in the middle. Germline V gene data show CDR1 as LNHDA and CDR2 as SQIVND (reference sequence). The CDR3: CASAKGRDYGYTF. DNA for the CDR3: TGTGCCAGCGCGAAGGGGCGCGACTATGGCTACACCTTC.

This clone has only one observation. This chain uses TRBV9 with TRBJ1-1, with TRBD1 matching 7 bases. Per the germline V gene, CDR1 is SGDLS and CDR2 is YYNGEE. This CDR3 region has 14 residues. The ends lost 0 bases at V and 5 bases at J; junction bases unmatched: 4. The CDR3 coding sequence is TGTGCCAGCAGCGTAGGCTCAGGGGGTACTGAAGCTTTCTTT. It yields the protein CASSVGSGGTEAFF. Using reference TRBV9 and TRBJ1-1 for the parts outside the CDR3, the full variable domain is DSGVTQTPKHLITATGQRVTLRCSPRSGDLSVYWYQQSLDQGLQFLIQYYNGEERAKGNILERFSAQQFPDLHSELNLSSLELGDSALYFCASSVGSGGTEAFFGQGTRLTVV.

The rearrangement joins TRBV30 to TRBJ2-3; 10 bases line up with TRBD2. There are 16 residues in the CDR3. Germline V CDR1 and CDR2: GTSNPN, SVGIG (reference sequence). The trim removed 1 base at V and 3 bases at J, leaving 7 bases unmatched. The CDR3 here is CAWSGRGSGRTDTQYF. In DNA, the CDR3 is TGTGCCTGGAGTGGCCGCGGTAGCGGGAGGACAGATACGCAGTATTTT.

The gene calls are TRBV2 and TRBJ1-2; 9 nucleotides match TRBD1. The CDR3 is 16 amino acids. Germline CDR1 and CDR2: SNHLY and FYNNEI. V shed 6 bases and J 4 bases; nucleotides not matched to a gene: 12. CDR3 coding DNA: TGTGCCAGCAGCCTCCGGGACAGGGTATTAGGCTATGGCTACACCTTC. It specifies CASSLRDRVLGYGYTF.

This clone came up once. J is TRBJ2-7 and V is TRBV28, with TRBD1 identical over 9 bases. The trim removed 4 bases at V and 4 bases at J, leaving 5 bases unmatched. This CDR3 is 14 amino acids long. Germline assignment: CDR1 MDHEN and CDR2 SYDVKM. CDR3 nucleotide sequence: TGTGCCAGCAGTTCCCGGGACAGGGTGTACGAGCAGTACTTC. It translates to CASSSRDRVYEQYF.

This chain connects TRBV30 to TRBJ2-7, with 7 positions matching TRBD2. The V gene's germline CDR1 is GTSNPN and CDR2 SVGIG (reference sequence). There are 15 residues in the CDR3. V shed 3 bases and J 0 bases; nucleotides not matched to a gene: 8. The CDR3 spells CAWRLLAGHSYEQYF. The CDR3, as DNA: TGTGCCTGGAGATTATTAGCGGGCCACTCCTACGAGCAGTACTTC. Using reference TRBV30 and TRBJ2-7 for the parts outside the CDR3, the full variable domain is SQTIHQWPATLVQPVGSPLSLECTVEGTSNPNLYWYRQAAGRGLQLLFYSVGIGQISSEVPQNLSASRPQDRQFILSSKKLLLSDSGFYLCAWRLLAGHSYEQYFGPGTRLTVT.

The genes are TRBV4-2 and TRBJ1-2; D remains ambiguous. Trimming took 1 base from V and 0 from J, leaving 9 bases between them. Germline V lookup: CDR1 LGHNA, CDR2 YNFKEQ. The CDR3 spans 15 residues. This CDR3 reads CASSQVTPSNYGYTF. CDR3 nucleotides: TGTGCCAGCAGCCAAGTGACACCTTCTAACTATGGCTACACCTTC.

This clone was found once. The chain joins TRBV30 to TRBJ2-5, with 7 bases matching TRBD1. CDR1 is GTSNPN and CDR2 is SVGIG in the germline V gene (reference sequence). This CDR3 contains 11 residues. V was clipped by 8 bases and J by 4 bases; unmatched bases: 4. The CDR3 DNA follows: TGTGCCGGATACAGGGGAGAGACCCAGTACTTC. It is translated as CAGYRGETQYF. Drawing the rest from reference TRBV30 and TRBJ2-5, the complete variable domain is SQTIHQWPATLVQPVGSPLSLECTVEGTSNPNLYWYRQAAGRGLQLLFYSVGIGQISSEVPQNLSASRPQDRQFILSSKKLLLSDSGFYLCAGYRGETQYFGPGTRLLVL.

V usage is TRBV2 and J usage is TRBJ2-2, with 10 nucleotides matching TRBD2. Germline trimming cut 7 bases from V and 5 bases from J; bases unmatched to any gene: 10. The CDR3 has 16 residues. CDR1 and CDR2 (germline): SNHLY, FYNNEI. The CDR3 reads CASIGTGTSVTGELFF. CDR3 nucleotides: TGTGCCAGCATAGGGACCGGGACTAGCGTAACCGGGGAGCTGTTTTTT.

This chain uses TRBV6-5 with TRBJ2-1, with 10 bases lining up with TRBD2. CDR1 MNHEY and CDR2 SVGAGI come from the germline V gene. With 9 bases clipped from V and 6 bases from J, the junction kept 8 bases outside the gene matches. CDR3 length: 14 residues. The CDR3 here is CASNSGRRSNEQFF. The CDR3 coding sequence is TGTGCCAGTAATAGCGGGAGGCGAAGCAATGAGCAGTTCTTC.